This T cell receptor (beta chain) was sequenced for a study of early T cells in non-severe SARS-CoV-2 infection. General study points: Anti-spike CD8 responses were favored in VDJdb matching, and private and CD4 specificities were missed.

After removal of 10 bases from V and 5 bases from J, the junction contained 11 bases not matched to a gene. Germline loops: CDR1 KGHDR, CDR2 SFDVKD. CDR3 length: 14 residues. For this clonotype: Antigen specificity is unknown.

Each cDNA molecule carried a unique molecular identifier. TCRdb re-derived calls from the 5' RACE reads in MiXCR, one entry per CDR3 protein. The table has 75,000 to 100,000 distinct CDR3 sequences, roughly 15% seen once; the top ten hold 1.3%. This sequence joins TRBV24-1 and TRBJ2-3; 7 nucleotides match TRBD1. This receptor was taken from an adult who was a healthcare worker with PCR-confirmed SARS-CoV-2 infection or an uninfected control (not recorded which). Sequencing used whole blood. CDR3 protein: CATSPTGEGDTQYF. The CDR3 DNA reads TGTGCCACGAGTCCCACAGGGGAAGGAGATACGCAGTATTTT.